The source of this T cell receptor (beta chain) is a study of early T cells in non-severe SARS-CoV-2 infection. Study-level information: Sequencing used unsorted whole-blood bulk RNA, so chains lack pairing.

With respect to this clonotype: Its specificity is unknown.

General study points: VDJdb-based matching was biased toward anti-spike CD8 responses and missed private and CD4 specificities.

In the library, individual cDNA molecules carried attached unique molecular identifiers. MiXCR was run by TCRdb on the 5' RACE reads, yielding one entry per CDR3 protein. The repertoire has 35,000 to 45,000 distinct CDR3 sequences, over 4.5% of them found once; the top ten carry 7.6%. The CDR3 runs to 14 residues. Germline V gene sequence: CDR1 SNHLY, CDR2 FYNNEI. V lost 8 bases and J lost 3, with 14 bases in between. V gene TRBV2 combines with J gene TRBJ1-5; D unresolved. The clonotype comes from an adult who was a healthcare worker with PCR-confirmed SARS-CoV-2 infection or an uninfected control (not recorded which). Specimen: whole blood. CDR3 DNA: TGTGCCAGCGGACTCTTGACCGACAATCAGCCCCAGCATTTT. Amino acid sequence: CASGLLTDNQPQHF.